These 9 T cell receptor beta chains share one sample of origin, sequenced in a study of cytomegalovirus exposure and HLA in healthy donors. 13 Jbeta primers and 60 Vbeta primers were used for the PCR. Some clones are missing from TCRdb's copy, which holds only in-frame ones; the method was immunoSEQ multiplex PCR. The repertoire holds around 140,000 clones, with roughly 74% as singletons. The material sequenced was PBMCs. The origin of the receptors is a woman between 18 and 29 years old in good health and CMV-seropositive.

This clone is termed medium-sized. This sequence joins TRBV2 and TRBJ1-1; D unclear. Per germline, CDR1 SNHLY and CDR2 FYNNEI. With 6 bases removed from V and 0 bases from J, the gap between germline ends came to 8 bases. CDR3 size: 13 residues. CDR3 sequence reads: CASREWMNTEAFF. Here the CDR3 DNA reads TGTGCCAGCAGGGAGTGGATGAACACTGAAGCTTTCTTT.

Only a few counts were recorded for this clone. The genes are TRBV2 and TRBJ2-1; D gene uncertain. V gave up 0 bases and J gave up 10 bases, with 4 bases separating them. The CDR3 contains 11 residues. Germline CDR1 is SNHLY and CDR2 is FYNNEI. The CDR3 here is CASSEALEQFF. The CDR3 DNA reads as TGTGCCAGCAGTGAAGCCCTAGAGCAGTTCTTC.

The chain combines TRBV4-2 with TRBJ1-3, with TRBD1 identical over 7 bases. The CDR3 sequence is 15 residues long. Germline values: CDR1 LGHNA, CDR2 YNFKEQ. After removal of 4 bases from V and 0 bases from J, the junction contained 3 bases not matched to a gene. CDR3 DNA sequence: TGTGCCAGCAGCCGTGACAGGGACTCTGGAAACACCATATATTTT. It yields the protein CASSRDRDSGNTIYF.

The rearrangement uses TRBV6-6 and TRBJ2-1; 10 bases match TRBD1. Germline loops: CDR1 MNHNY, CDR2 SVGAGI (reference sequence). CDR3 size: 16 residues. After removal of 7 bases from V and 7 bases from J, the junction contained 13 bases not matched to a gene. Written as DNA, the CDR3 is TGTGCCAGCACTCAACCGGGACAGGGGTTTTTGAATGAGCAGTTCTTC. Protein: CASTQPGQGFLNEQFF.

The sample holds one count of this clone. The chain employs TRBV5-4 and TRBJ1-5; D is unresolved. CDR1 is SGHNT and CDR2 is YYREEE in the germline V gene (reference sequence). Trimming cost V 2 bases and J 5 bases, with 5 bases left between them. This CDR3 has 12 residues. CDR3 nucleotides: TGTGCCAGCAGCTTCGGAGATCAGCCCCAGCATTTT. It translates to CASSFGDQPQHF.

This clone came up once. The V gene is TRBV30, the J gene TRBJ1-2; 12 bases align to TRBD1. The V segment lost 3 bases and the J segment 8 bases; nucleotides outside the gene matches: 10. Germline CDR1 reads GTSNPN; CDR2 reads SVGIG (reference sequence). The CDR3 sequence is 15 residues long. The CDR3, as DNA: TGTGCCTGGAGCTATGGGACAGGGGGCTCTCAGGGCTACACCTTC. Translation gives CAWSYGTGGSQGYTF. Together with reference TRBV30 and TRBJ1-2, the CDR3 gives the full variable domain: SQTIHQWPATLVQPVGSPLSLECTVEGTSNPNLYWYRQAAGRGLQLLFYSVGIGQISSEVPQNLSASRPQDRQFILSSKKLLLSDSGFYLCAWSYGTGGSQGYTFGSGTRLTVV.

Only a few counts were recorded for this clone. The J gene is TRBJ2-7, the V gene TRBV28, with TRBD1 identical over 7 bases. Germline V lookup: CDR1 MDHEN, CDR2 SYDVKM. The CDR3 is 14 amino acids. V shed 8 bases, J shed 7 bases, and the junction held 14 bases outside the gene matches. The CDR3 sequence: CASHYRGSTGEQYF. As DNA, the CDR3 is TGTGCCAGCCACTACAGGGGAAGTACGGGAGAGCAGTACTTC. Full variable domain (remainder filled in from reference TRBV28 and TRBJ2-7): DVKVTQSSRYLVKRTGEKVFLECVQDMDHENMFWYRQDPGLGLRLIYFSYDVKMKEKGDIPEGYSVSREKKERFSLILESASTNQTSMYLCASHYRGSTGEQYFGPGTRLTVT.

This sequence joins TRBV9 and TRBJ1-6; D gene ambiguous. V shed 0 bases and J shed 12 bases, with 16 bases lying between them. This CDR3 spans 15 amino acids. CDR1 is SGDLS, CDR2 YYNGEE, per germline. CDR3 sequence: CASSVEAVSLVPLHF. In DNA, the CDR3 is TGTGCCAGCAGCGTAGAGGCGGTAAGTCTGGTACCCCTCCACTTT.

This clone was seen more than once but under ten times. This chain links TRBV30 with TRBJ2-7, with D possibly matching TRBD1 (6 bases). Trimming left V 1 base short and J 5 bases short, with 9 bases between. This CDR3 spans 12 amino acids. Germline CDR1 is GTSNPN and CDR2 is SVGIG (reference sequence). CDR3 coding DNA: TGTGCCTGGAGTGCCAGGGGCGACGAGCAGTACTTC. Translation: CAWSARGDEQYF.